This is a list of T cell receptor beta chains from one sample in a study of T cell repertoires in MIS-A myocarditis. Profiled with immunoSEQ multiplex PCR; TCRdb holds only in-frame clones, not every one. Here the sample spans about 11,000 clones, 65% to 90% being singletons. Sequenced sample: right ventricle heart tissue obtained at autopsy. These receptors originate from a man in his late teens or twenties with fulminant myocarditis from multisystem inflammatory syndrome in adults (MIS-A) after COVID-19. The CDR3 runs from the conserved cysteine through the conserved F or W. Each record gives: V gene, D gene, J gene, clone size, CDR3 protein, CDR3 DNA. The D gene is left open where the match is weak. Size values are once, few and many counts, or a class for expanded clones, and some rows have none.

TRBV30	.	TRBJ1-4	once	CAWSGSGAYEKLFF	TGTGCCTGGAGTGGCTCAGGTGCCTATGAAAAACTGTTTTTT
TRBV5-1	.	TRBJ2-6	.	CASRVTGANVLTF	TGCGCCAGCAGAGTCACTGGGGCCAACGTCCTGACTTTC
TRBV10-3	TRBD1	TRBJ1-1	.	CAISESGDSTEAFF	TGTGCCATCAGTGAGTCGGGGGACAGCACTGAAGCTTTCTTT
TRBV28	.	TRBJ1-5	few	CASREGAGQPQHF	TGTGCCAGCAGGGAAGGGGCGGGTCAGCCCCAGCATTTT
TRBV4-1	.	TRBJ2-2	.	CASSQGQVNTGELFF	TGCGCCAGCAGCCAAGGGCAGGTTAACACCGGGGAGCTGTTTTTT
TRBV4-3	.	TRBJ1-4	.	CASSQEWGTTNEKLFF	TGCGCCAGCAGCCAAGAGTGGGGAACAACTAATGAAAAACTGTTTTTT
TRBV11-2	.	TRBJ2-1	.	CASSLGGTGTSSNEQFF	TGTGCCAGCAGCTTAGGGGGGACCGGGACATCCAGCAATGAGCAGTTCTTC
TRBV6-5	.	TRBJ1-5	.	CASSMIGNQPQHF	TGTGCCAGCAGCATGATAGGCAATCAGCCCCAGCATTTT
TRBV29-1	.	TRBJ1-2	.	CSGGSEANYGYTF	TGCAGCGGGGGATCAGAAGCTAACTATGGCTACACCTTC
TRBV23-1	.	TRBJ1-5	.	CASSQEDTWWGNQPQHF	TGCGCCAGCAGTCAAGAGGACACCTGGTGGGGCAATCAGCCCCAGCATTTT
TRBV3-1/TRBV3-2	.	TRBJ1-2	.	CASSRTSNYGYTF	TGTGCCAGCAGTCGAACTTCTAACTATGGCTACACCTTC
TRBV3-1/TRBV3-2	.	TRBJ2-2	.	CASSQVRYTGELFF	TGTGCCAGCAGCCAAGTGCGTTATACCGGGGAGCTGTTTTTT
TRBV6-5	.	TRBJ2-1	.	CASSYSTGLDNEQFF	TGTGCCAGCAGTTACTCCACCGGACTCGACAATGAGCAGTTCTTC
TRBV27	TRBD2	TRBJ2-1	.	CASSSLGLAGVEQFF	TGTGCCAGCAGTTCTCTCGGACTAGCGGGAGTTGAGCAGTTCTTC
TRBV11-3	TRBD1	TRBJ2-1	.	CASSPGGLLNEQFF	TGTGCCAGCAGCCCAGGGGGATTGCTCAATGAGCAGTTCTTC
TRBV5-5	.	TRBJ2-4	.	CASSGAGPKNIQYF	TGTGCCAGCAGCGGGGCGGGTCCCAAAAACATTCAGTACTTC
TRBV28	.	TRBJ1-2	.	CASSPGGSGRGYGYTF	TGTGCCAGCAGTCCCGGAGGCTCGGGTCGGGGTTATGGCTACACCTTC
TRBV13	TRBD2	TRBJ2-5	.	CASSRGGRQETQYF	TGTGCCAGCAGTCGGGGGGGCCGGCAAGAGACCCAGTACTTC
TRBV28	.	TRBJ1-5	.	CASHQAVERANQPQHF	TGTGCCAGCCATCAGGCGGTAGAGCGGGCCAATCAGCCCCAGCATTTT
TRBV27	.	TRBJ1-4	.	CASSFYGSNEKLFF	TGTGCCAGCAGTTTTTACGGCTCGAATGAAAAACTGTTTTTT
TRBV11-2	.	TRBJ2-2	.	CASSTIGAVNTGELFF	TGTGCCAGCAGCACAATCGGGGCCGTGAACACCGGGGAGCTGTTTTTT
TRBV7-9	.	TRBJ1-4	once	CASSFGRGGEKLFF	TGTGCCAGCAGCTTCGGCAGGGGTGGAGAAAAACTGTTTTTT
TRBV19	.	TRBJ2-2	few	CASSKTGGTNTGELFF	TGTGCCAGTAGTAAGACAGGAGGTACGAACACCGGGGAGCTGTTTTTT
TRBV5-1	.	TRBJ1-1	.	CASSSKGAEAFF	TGCGCCAGCAGCTCTAAGGGAGCTGAAGCTTTCTTT
TRBV19	.	TRBJ1-1	once	CASKGDFGRGNTEAFF	TGTGCCAGTAAAGGCGACTTTGGGAGGGGGAACACTGAAGCTTTCTTT
TRBV7-2	TRBD1	TRBJ2-7	.	CASSLAGTGGEQYF	TGTGCCAGCAGCTTAGCAGGGACAGGGGGCGAGCAGTACTTC
TRBV7-3	.	TRBJ1-6	few	CASSQDGQSVRPLHF	TGTGCCAGCAGCCAGGACGGCCAGAGTGTACGGCCCCTCCACTTT
TRBV11-2	.	TRBJ2-7	.	CASSLDSPYEQYF	TGTGCCAGCAGCTTAGATTCCCCATACGAGCAGTACTTC
TRBV5-1	TRBD2	TRBJ2-1	.	CASRTSGSISYNEQFF	TGCGCCAGCAGAACTAGCGGGAGTATCTCCTACAATGAGCAGTTCTTC
TRBV7-2	TRBD2	TRBJ2-1	.	CASSSLAGGPQSYNEQFF	TGTGCCAGCAGCTCTCTAGCGGGGGGGCCGCAATCCTACAATGAGCAGTTCTTC
TRBV6-4	.	TRBJ2-7	.	CASSDSFKGISYEQYF	TGTGCCAGCAGTGACTCGTTCAAGGGAATATCCTACGAGCAGTACTTC
TRBV4-3	TRBD2	TRBJ2-6	.	CASSLSGGASGANVLTF	TGCGCCAGCAGTCTTAGCGGGGGGGCATCTGGGGCCAACGTCCTGACTTTC
TRBV10-1	TRBD1	TRBJ1-6	.	CASSEFGTGISPLHF	TGCGCCAGCAGTGAATTCGGGACAGGGATATCACCCCTCCACTTT
TRBV9	.	TRBJ1-4	once	CASSTGTNEKLFF	TGTGCCAGCAGCACCGGAACTAATGAAAAACTGTTTTTT
TRBV30	TRBD1	TRBJ1-2	.	CAWGQGAVGYTF	TGTGCCTGGGGACAGGGGGCTGTTGGCTACACCTTC
TRBV2	TRBD2	TRBJ2-5	.	CASSAGREGETQYF	TGTGCCAGCAGTGCTGGCAGGGAGGGAGAGACCCAGTACTTC
TRBV3-1/TRBV3-2	.	TRBJ1-3	.	CASTSPPPGNTIYF	TGTGCCAGCACCTCCCCACCCCCTGGAAACACCATATATTTT
TRBV28	TRBD1	TRBJ1-1	.	CASNKEGQGAVNTEAFF	TGTGCCAGCAATAAAGAGGGACAGGGGGCTGTGAACACTGAAGCTTTCTTT
TRBV6-5	.	TRBJ1-2	.	CASSYSPGRLYGYTF	TGTGCCAGCAGTTACTCCCCCGGACGACTCTATGGCTACACCTTC
TRBV27	.	TRBJ2-7	.	CASSVSTGIGAYEQYF	TGTGCCAGCAGTGTATCAACCGGGATAGGGGCCTACGAGCAGTACTTC
TRBV16	.	TRBJ2-3	.	CASSTIRQPDTQYF	TGTGCCAGCAGCACGATACGTCAGCCAGATACGCAGTATTTT
TRBV27	.	TRBJ2-5	few	CASMRREQETQYF	TGTGCCTCTATGAGGCGGGAACAAGAGACCCAGTACTTC
TRBV6-5	TRBD1	TRBJ1-1	once	CASSTLTGDRYEAFF	TGTGCCAGCAGTACCCTTACCGGGGACAGATACGAAGCTTTCTTT
TRBV19	TRBD2	TRBJ2-3	.	CASTPRAGGHGDTQYF	TGTGCCAGTACACCCCGAGCGGGGGGGCACGGAGATACGCAGTATTTT
TRBV4-2	TRBD2	TRBJ2-5	once	CASSPLAGDQETQYF	TGTGCCAGCAGCCCCTTAGCGGGGGACCAAGAGACCCAGTACTTC